One sample yielded the 17 T cell receptor beta chains listed below, sequenced in a study of metastatic and nonmetastatic thyroid tumors. With MiXCR, TCRdb called clones anew from the PCR reads. The profile covers about 12,000 clones, with around 21% appearing a single time and 14% taken by the ten largest. Each patient came to thyroid surgery without any prior treatment (of any kind). Material: adjacent normal tissue. The receptor source for this set is a female donor with papillary thyroid cancer or a benign thyroid nodule (not recorded which). Some clones in this sample may be carry-over from other donors' samples.

The sample holds many counts of this clone. This sequence joins TRBV9 and TRBJ2-5; 8 positions match TRBD2. There are 16 residues in the CDR3. CDR1 is SGDLS and CDR2 is YYNGEE in the germline V gene. The trim removed 4 bases at V and 1 base at J, leaving 9 bases unmatched. The CDR3 loop is CASSSGVAGFQETQYF. CDR3 DNA sequence: TGTGCCAGCAGCTCGGGAGTAGCGGGGTTCCAAGAGACCCAGTACTTC.

This clone has more than one count but fewer than ten. The J gene is TRBJ2-1, the V gene TRBV19; a weak D match, TRBD2 (6 bases). The CDR3 is 14 residues long. The germline V gene has CDR1 LNHDA and CDR2 SQIVND (reference sequence). Trimming removed 1 base at V and 8 bases at J, with 12 bases between. The DNA for the CDR3 is TGTGCCAGTAGTATAGGGCCCGGAGGGTATGAGCAGTTCTTC. It yields the protein CASSIGPGGYEQFF.

This clone was seen more than once but under ten times. The chain joins TRBV11-2 to TRBJ2-5, with no clear D. The CDR3 sequence is 12 residues long. V shed 3 bases and J shed 4 bases, with 6 bases lying between them. Germline V gene data show CDR1 as SGHAT and CDR2 as FQNNGV. CDR3 sequence: CASSLDAETQYF. CDR3 sequence (DNA): TGTGCCAGCAGCTTGGATGCAGAGACCCAGTACTTC.

On this clone: At one boundary the junction diverges from the germline segment, which might be a read error. J is TRBJ2-6 and V is TRBV19, with D maybe TRBD2 (5 bases). Germline CDR1 reads LNHDA; CDR2 reads SQIVND (reference sequence). The CDR3 runs to 16 residues. The CDR3, as DNA: TGTGCCAGTAGTGAGTCGACGGGGAACTGGGCCAACGTCCTTACTTTC. Amino acid sequence: CASSESTGNWANVLTF.

The chain uses TRBV6-1 and TRBJ1-2, with 7 bases identical to TRBD1. V gave up 5 bases and J gave up 3 bases; unmatched junction bases: 3. CDR1 and CDR2 (germline): MNHNS, SASEGT. There are 13 residues in the CDR3. Written as DNA, the CDR3 is TGTGCCAGCAGTAAGGGGGCTGACTATGGCTACACCTTC. Translated, it gives CASSKGADYGYTF.

The rearrangement uses TRBV20-1 and TRBJ1-5; D is possibly TRBD1 (6 bases). V dropped 0 bases and J dropped 5 bases, with 14 bases sitting between them. The CDR3 covers 15 residues. Germline CDR1 DFQATT, CDR2 SNEGSKA (reference sequence). The CDR3 is CSARDSGETDQPQHF. The CDR3 DNA reads TGCAGTGCTAGAGATTCAGGGGAAACGGATCAGCCCCAGCATTTT.

This clone rates as medium-sized (0.01 to 0.1%). The chain uses TRBV20-1 and TRBJ1-5, with no clear D. V was shortened by 1 base and J by 3 bases, with 7 bases between the two germline ends. Germline V CDR1 and CDR2: DFQATT, SNEGSKA (reference sequence). The CDR3 extends over 13 amino acids. The CDR3 reads CSARAGVNQPQHF. CDR3 DNA: TGCAGTGCTAGAGCGGGAGTCAATCAGCCCCAGCATTTT.

This chain joins TRBV7-2 and TRBJ2-1, with D perhaps being TRBD1 or TRBD2 (5 bases each). CDR3 length: 14 amino acids. In germline, CDR1 is SGHTA, CDR2 FQGNSA. Trimming cost V 5 bases and J 1 base, with 9 bases left between them. As DNA, the CDR3 is TGTGCCAGCAGCGCCGGGACGTCCTACAATGAGCAGTTCTTC. Translating it yields CASSAGTSYNEQFF. The entire variable domain, with the rest obtained from reference TRBV7-2 and TRBJ2-1, is as follows: GAGVSQSPSNKVTEKGKDVELRCDPISGHTALYWYRQSLGQGLEFLIYFQGNSAPDKSGLPSDRFSAERTGGSVSTLTIQRTQQEDSAVYLCASSAGTSYNEQFFGPGTRLTVL.

In this sample, this clone turned up a few times. V and J are TRBV27 and TRBJ2-3; a weak D match, TRBD2 (5 bases). The CDR3 consists of 13 residues. V lost 2 bases and J lost 3, with 6 bases in between. Germline V lookup: CDR1 MNHEY, CDR2 SMNVEV (reference sequence). The CDR3 region is CASSLPGTDTQYF. The CDR3 DNA sequence: TGTGCCAGCAGTTTACCGGGGACAGATACGCAGTATTTT.

By share of the sample, this clone is medium-sized (0.01 to 0.1%). This sequence joins TRBV27 and TRBJ2-1; D is uncertain. The CDR3 spans 12 residues. Trimming cost V 3 bases and J 6 bases, with 6 bases left between them. Per the germline V gene, CDR1 is MNHEY and CDR2 is SMNVEV (reference sequence). The CDR3 is CASSFAGNEQFF. DNA of the CDR3: TGTGCCAGCAGTTTCGCAGGCAATGAGCAGTTCTTC.

This clone was counted a few times. Compared with germline, one end of the junction differs, possibly owing to a read error. The V and J genes are TRBV19 and TRBJ2-3; unclear D gene. The CDR3 is made up of 15 amino acids. Looked up from germline, CDR1 is LNHDA and CDR2 is SQIVND (reference sequence). The CDR3 coding sequence is TGTGCCAGTAGTATGAGTCAGTACAGCACAGATGCGCAGTATTTT. This sequence encodes CASSMSQYSTDAQYF.

This clone has a count of ten or more. The rearrangement uses TRBV3-1 and TRBJ1-3; D gene ambiguous. The CDR3 is 15 amino acids. V lost 1 base, J lost 0 bases, and 7 bases lay in between. Germline CDR1 is LGHDT and CDR2 is YNNKEL (reference sequence). In DNA, the CDR3 is TGTGCCAGCAGCCAAGGGCACAGCTCTGGAAACACCATATATTTT. Translation: CASSQGHSSGNTIYF. The whole variable domain, filled in from reference TRBV3-1 and TRBJ1-3, reads DTAVSQTPKYLVTQMGNDKSIKCEQNLGHDTMYWYKQDSKKFLKIMFSYNNKELIINETVPNRFSPKSPDKAHLNLHINSLELGDSAVYFCASSQGHSSGNTIYFGEGSWLTVV.

Comments on this clone: A read error may account for a junction end that differs from germline. The gene calls are TRBV7-8 and TRBJ1-5; D is unresolved. This CDR3 region has 17 residues. The V gene's germline CDR1 is SGHVS and CDR2 FQNEAQ. Written as DNA, the CDR3 is TGTGCCAGCAGCTTAAACAGTGGGCTGCAAAGCAGTCAGCCCCAGCATTTT. Translating gives CASSLNSGLQSSQPQHF.

This clone was recorded at least ten times. The same CDR3 is also encoded by other DNA sequences in this sample. J is TRBJ1-4 and V is TRBV30; D ambiguous. The ends were cut back, 5 bases at V and 3 bases at J, with 10 bases in the middle. CDR1 is GTSNPN and CDR2 is SVGIG in the germline V gene (reference sequence). This CDR3 is 13 amino acids long. The CDR3 DNA reads TGTGCCTGGTGGGCCTTACCTAATGAAAAACTGTTTTTT. It specifies CAWWALPNEKLFF. Variable domain in full (rest from reference TRBV30 and TRBJ1-4): SQTIHQWPATLVQPVGSPLSLECTVEGTSNPNLYWYRQAAGRGLQLLFYSVGIGQISSEVPQNLSASRPQDRQFILSSKKLLLSDSGFYLCAWWALPNEKLFFGSGTQLSVL.

This clone was observed a handful of times. The V gene is TRBV12-3 or TRBV12-4, the J gene TRBJ2-3; D possibly corresponds to TRBD2 (5 bases). The CDR3 totals 16 residues. V lost 2 bases and J 7 bases, leaving 19 bases between the germline ends. The CDR3 is CASSLTSGDVTNTQYF. The CDR3 DNA follows: TGTGCCAGCAGTTTAACCAGCGGAGACGTTACAAATACGCAGTATTTT.

This clone was counted many times. This sequence joins TRBV7-9 and TRBJ2-5; D might be TRBD1 (5 bases). V was trimmed by 9 bases and J by 2 bases, leaving 7 bases between them. The CDR3 has 11 amino acids. CDR1 and CDR2 (germline): SEHNR, FQNEAQ (reference sequence). The CDR3 nucleotides are TGTGCCAGACAGGAGCAAGAGACCCAGTACTTC. Protein product: CARQEQETQYF.

This clone was picked up many times. V gene TRBV19 combines with J gene TRBJ2-1; D is perhaps TRBD2 (6 bases). The CDR3 spans 17 residues. The V gene's germline CDR1 is LNHDA and CDR2 SQIVND (reference sequence). Between the trimmed V and J ends, which lost 1 base and 7 bases, there was a span of 20 bases. CDR3 in DNA: TGTGCCAGTAGTATAGGTCGGTGGGGGGTCAGGGAAAATGAGCAGTTCTTC. Translation: CASSIGRWGVRENEQFF.